This TCR beta chain was captured in a study of blood T cells in healthy people across ages (dated by TCRdb to the mid-2010s). Concerning the study at large: Template switching captured roughly one uniquely barcoded TCR beta cDNA molecule per two T cells in model experiments. To avoid experimental bias, donors of different ages were spread randomly across the sequencing lanes. Age-related changes in TCR beta repertoire diversity were measured in the study by deep sequencing normalized with unique cDNA molecular identifiers. The study analyzed two additional independent replicas of 1 million unique cDNA reads from the same blood draw for two donors, one aged 18 to 30 and one aged 80 or older. The donors were split into four age groups: young (average 16 years), middle-aged (roughly 42), aged (more than 60) and long-lived (approximately 80).

The method was 5' RACE. The run used an Illumina HiSeq 2500. A second PCR of 7 to 11 cycles was run with a J-beta primer mix and a sample-barcoded 5' primer. A template-switch 5' adaptor carrying 12 random nucleotides introduced a unique molecular identifier onto each TCR beta cDNA molecule. Each sample yielded at least 2.5 million CDR3-containing paired-end reads. The Mint cDNA synthesis kit, primed by a TRBC-specific oligonucleotide, was used to synthesize first-strand cDNA from all RNA. All cDNA was treated with uracil-DNA glycosylase and then went through a first 18-cycle PCR with the universal primers M1SS and BC2_uni_R. Per the authors' processing: Each sample was normalized by randomly selecting 1 million high-quality reads, each carrying a distinct molecular identifier. Reads with shared molecular identifiers were discarded instead of being binned into consensus sequences. MiTCR, run with a Q25 quality threshold and the strictest error-elimination algorithm, handled CDR3 identification, clonotype clustering and error correction. A nonparametric unseen species model with Euler transformation was used to estimate lower-bound total TCR beta diversity. TCRdb took the public reads, trimmed them with fastp at Q25, ran MiXCR for clone calling and kept in-frame beta chains. All rows with the same CDR3 protein become a single entry with the most common DNA and genes. TCRdb, not the authors, supplied the V and J calls. This sample comprises fewer than 900,000 distinct CDR3 sequences, roughly 41% of them detected only once. 20% to 25% of the sample comes from the top ten.

Notes on this clonotype: The target of this receptor is not known. No base quality values were provided; no much bigger clone lies one nucleotide off.

As encoded in the germline V gene, CDR1 is SGHDT while CDR2 is YYEEEE. V is reduced by 4 bases and J by 8 bases, leaving a spacing of 13 bases between them. Its CDR3 holds 13 amino acids, cysteine through phenylalanine. The DNA shown is the 39-base CDR3, in frame from base 1. The paper as a whole reports these results and caveats: Observed TCR beta diversity per million T cells fell roughly linearly with age, and a significant reduction was already apparent by age roughly 41. Estimates of total diversity based on one million sequenced T cells were considered lower bounds and underestimates. Compared with the aged group, the long-lived group had more naive CD4+ T cells, fewer expanded clones and increased TCR diversity, a pattern suggesting age selection. Since profiling was done on bulk unsorted PBMCs, naive and antigen-experienced compartments could not be conclusively compared. Donor CMV infection status was unknown, potentially confounding age-related changes in expanded clonotypes. Observed TCR beta diversity correlated strongly with the percentage of naive T cells measured by flow cytometry.

The 40 or so donors, aged 6 to 90 years, were systemically healthy Caucasian individuals from Russia. Each donor gave around 9 milliliters of peripheral blood, collected into EDTA-treated Vacutainer tubes. Ficoll-Paque density-gradient centrifugation was used to isolate PBMCs, with at least 7 million per sample. Trizol reagent was used to extract total RNA from the PBMCs, yielding at least 5.5 micrograms per sample. Naive CD45RAhigh/CD27high T cell percentages were measured by flow cytometry on a PBMC aliquot from every donor. Sequenced input: blood. This sequence uses TRBV5-6 and TRBJ2-1, and the D gene may be TRBD2, 6 bases matching. This sequence was found in a woman in her fifties or sixties in good health. The CDR3: CASSRDWGYEQFF. The DNA reads TGTGCCAGCAGCAGGGACTGGGGGTATGAGCAGTTCTTC.